The 27 T cell receptor beta chains below come from one sample, sequenced in a study of OX40 agonist ivuxolimab in advanced cancers. Libraries were prepared by immunoSEQ multiplex PCR; TCRdb keeps only in-frame clonotypes and omits some of them. This table holds some 80,000 clones, 75% to 90% found once. Material: CD4+ or CD8+ T cells sorted from blood, obtained in a trial of the OX40 agonist ivuxolimab. These receptors all come from an adult with an advanced solid tumor such as melanoma, head and neck, liver or kidney cancer.

The chain combines TRBV5-1 with TRBJ2-2, with D maybe TRBD1 (6 bases). Germline CDR1 reads SGHRS; CDR2 reads YFSETQ. There are 16 residues in the CDR3. Between the trimmed V and J ends, which lost 1 base and 6 bases, there was a span of 16 bases. CDR3 coding DNA: TGCGCCAGCAGCTTGAGGTCACAGGGTCAATCCGGGGAGCTGTTTTTT. It yields the protein CASSLRSQGQSGELFF.

The chain couples TRBV5-4 to TRBJ1-4, with TRBD1 identical over 11 bases. Germline CDR1 SGHNT, CDR2 YYREEE (reference sequence). This CDR3 region has 16 residues. Unmatched junction bases numbered 9, after V lost 3 bases and J lost 8 bases. Here the CDR3 reads CASSSRAGTGGEKLFF. DNA for the CDR3: TGTGCCAGCAGCTCGAGGGCCGGGACAGGGGGAGAAAAACTGTTTTTT.

This clone was detected once. This sequence joins TRBV6-1 and TRBJ1-1; TRBD1 is a possible D gene (6 bases). The germline gives CDR1 MNHNS, CDR2 SASEGT. The CDR3 is 13 residues long. V was cut by 6 bases and J by 4 bases, with 12 bases left in between. CDR3 sequence (DNA): TGTGCCAGCAGGTCGCAGGGGAGCACTGAAGCTTTCTTT. Residues: CASRSQGSTEAFF.

J is TRBJ1-1 and V is TRBV10-3; tentative D call: TRBD1 (6 bases). The CDR3 covers 14 residues. Per germline, CDR1 ENHRY and CDR2 SYGVKD. Trimming cost V 3 bases and J 5 bases, with 13 bases left between them. CDR3 amino acids: CAISERDTRTEAFF. In nucleotides, the CDR3 is TGTGCCATCAGTGAAAGGGACACGCGAACTGAAGCTTTCTTT.

V usage is TRBV15 and J usage is TRBJ1-6; D is unclear. Germline CDR1 is LNHNV and CDR2 is YYDKDF (reference sequence). This CDR3 is 15 amino acids long. V was clipped by 0 bases and J by 5 bases, with 8 bases between them. The CDR3 DNA follows: TGTGCCACCAGCAGAGATAAGGCGAATAATTCACCCCTCCACTTT. Its protein is CATSRDKANNSPLHF.

The chain joins TRBV7-9 to TRBJ2-3; D is uncertain. V lost 1 base, J lost 1 base, and 6 bases lay in between. The CDR3 is 14 residues long. Germline assignment: CDR1 SEHNR and CDR2 FQNEAQ (reference sequence). The CDR3 DNA reads as TGTGCCAGCAGCTTAGGGCGCGGCACAGATACGCAGTATTTT. Protein: CASSLGRGTDTQYF. Full variable domain (outside the CDR3, taken from reference TRBV7-9 and TRBJ2-3): DTGVSQNPRHKITKRGQNVTFRCDPISEHNRLYWYRQTLGQGPEFLTYFQNEAQLEKSRLLSDRFSAERPKGSFSTLEIQRTEQGDSAMYLCASSLGRGTDTQYFGPGTRLTVL.

This chain joins TRBV9 and TRBJ2-1, with 9 nucleotides matching TRBD1. There are 16 residues in the CDR3. The trim removed 4 bases at V and 1 base at J, leaving 6 bases unmatched. CDR1 and CDR2 from the germline V gene are SGDLS and YYNGEE. The CDR3 DNA reads TGTGCCAGCAGCCCAGGAGGACAGGGGTCCTACAATGAGCAGTTCTTC. As protein: CASSPGGQGSYNEQFF.

CDR3 residues: CASSEEWYF. As DNA, the CDR3 is TGTGCCAGCAGTGAGGAGTGGTACTTC. This chain joins TRBV6-4 and TRBJ2-7; D is unresolved. V was trimmed by 3 bases and J by 12 bases, leaving 6 bases between them. The CDR3 covers 9 residues. Germline values: CDR1 MRHNA, CDR2 SNTAGT.

The V and J genes are TRBV27 and TRBJ2-2; D is ambiguous. Trimming stripped 6 bases from V and 1 base from J, with 9 bases between. This CDR3 spans 14 amino acids. Per the germline V gene, CDR1 is MNHEY and CDR2 is SMNVEV (reference sequence). Written as DNA, the CDR3 is TGTGCCAGCAGAAGGACGGGGAACACCGGGGAGCTGTTTTTT. Its protein is CASRRTGNTGELFF.

The CDR3 here is CASSLELGRAEQYF. CDR3 DNA: TGCGCCAGCAGCCTAGAGCTAGGACGGGCCGAGCAGTACTTC. The rearrangement uses TRBV5-1 and TRBJ2-7; D remains ambiguous. Trimming removed 4 bases at V and 6 bases at J, with 17 bases between. The germline CDR1 and CDR2 sequences are SGHRS and YFSETQ. This CDR3 spans 14 amino acids. Using reference TRBV5-1 and TRBJ2-7 for the parts outside the CDR3, the full variable domain is KAGVTQTPRYLIKTRGQQVTLSCSPISGHRSVSWYQQTPGQGLQFLFEYFSETQRNKGNFPGRFSGRQFSNSRSEMNVSTLELGDSALYLCASSLELGRAEQYFGPGTRLTVT.

The V gene is TRBV7-9, the J gene TRBJ1-1; 7 bases are shared with TRBD1. J gave up 6 bases and V 6 bases, and 13 bases lay outside the gene matches. This CDR3 spans 15 amino acids. The germline CDR1 and CDR2 sequences are SEHNR and FQNEAQ (reference sequence). Here the CDR3 DNA reads TGTGCCAGCAGTACGACGACAGGGCTGAAGGCTGAAGCTTTCTTT. Protein sequence: CASSTTTGLKAEAFF.

This chain connects TRBV4-3 to TRBJ2-7; tentative D call: TRBD2 (6 bases). The CDR3 covers 15 residues. The germline V gene has CDR1 LGHNA and CDR2 YSLEER. V dropped 0 bases and J dropped 6 bases, with 15 bases sitting between them. The CDR3, as DNA: TGCGCCAGCAGCCAAGACTTCGGGGGTTCGCGCGAGCAGTACTTC. Amino acids: CASSQDFGGSREQYF.

The chain has TRBV10-1 and TRBJ1-1; D unclear. Germline V gene sequence: CDR1 WNHNN, CDR2 SYGVQD (reference sequence). The V gene lost 7 bases and the J gene lost 1 base, with 10 bases spanning the gap. The CDR3 covers 13 residues. The CDR3: CASKREWNTEAFF. The CDR3 DNA follows: TGCGCCAGCAAGCGGGAGTGGAACACTGAAGCTTTCTTT.

This chain uses TRBV7-2 with TRBJ1-6, with a weak D call TRBD1 (6 bases). CDR3 length: 15 residues. Per the germline V gene, CDR1 is SGHTA and CDR2 is FQGNSA. Trimming cost V 4 bases and J 7 bases, with 14 bases left between them. CDR3 DNA sequence: TGTGCCAGCAGCTCGGCCGGGGGGCCCAATTCACCCCTCCACTTT. Residues: CASSSAGGPNSPLHF.

This chain uses TRBV10-1 with TRBJ2-7, with 8 bases matching TRBD2. V lost 3 bases to trimming and J lost 4 bases; unmatched junction nucleotides: 8. Germline values: CDR1 WNHNN, CDR2 SYGVQD (reference sequence). The CDR3 totals 15 residues. This CDR3 is CASSEGGLAGYEQYF. The CDR3 DNA sequence: TGCGCCAGCAGTGAAGGAGGGCTAGCGGGTTACGAGCAGTACTTC.

CDR3 residues: CASSSGPSFGNTEAFF. CDR3 DNA: TGTGCCAGCAGCAGCGGGCCCTCCTTCGGGAACACTGAAGCTTTCTTT. The chain links TRBV11-2 to TRBJ1-1; no clear D gene. The ends were cut back, 5 bases at V and 1 base at J, with 17 bases in the middle. This CDR3 contains 16 residues. Germline V gene data show CDR1 as SGHAT and CDR2 as FQNNGV.

The chain couples TRBV5-4 to TRBJ1-1, with 8 bases lining up with TRBD1. With 4 bases clipped from V and 3 bases from J, the junction kept 5 bases outside the gene matches. CDR3 length equals 14 residues. The germline V gene has CDR1 SGHNT and CDR2 YYREEE (reference sequence). CDR3 amino acids: CASSVTGVDTEAFF. In DNA, the CDR3 is TGTGCCAGCAGCGTGACAGGGGTGGACACTGAAGCTTTCTTT.

V usage is TRBV20-1 and J usage is TRBJ1-2; 7 positions match TRBD1. The CDR3 totals 11 residues. The junction had 3 bases not matched to a gene; V was cut back by 6 bases and J by 5 bases. Germline V gene data show CDR1 as DFQATT and CDR2 as SNEGSKA (reference sequence). The CDR3: CSAGGGYGYTF. CDR3 bases: TGCAGTGCAGGGGGCGGATATGGCTACACCTTC.

The chain recombines TRBV28 with TRBJ1-5, with D maybe TRBD1 (6 bases). With 5 bases removed from V and 2 bases from J, the gap between germline ends came to 16 bases. Germline CDR1 is MDHEN and CDR2 is SYDVKM. This CDR3 has 16 residues. The CDR3 nucleotides read TGTGCCAGCAGTCCAACTTCTGACAGGCGCAATCAGCCCCAGCATTTT. This codes for CASSPTSDRRNQPQHF.

The chain employs TRBV10-2 and TRBJ2-1, with D perhaps matching TRBD1 or TRBD2 (5 bases each). V shed 3 bases and J shed 8 bases, with 20 bases lying between them. The CDR3 totals 16 residues. Germline loops: CDR1 WSHSY, CDR2 SAAADI. The CDR3 DNA is TGCGCCAGCAGTGATCCTGGGGACCCACGCTGGGATGAGCAGTTCTTC. Protein product: CASSDPGDPRWDEQFF.

The rearrangement joins TRBV7-2 to TRBJ1-5; perhaps TRBD1 as D (6 bases). The CDR3 totals 15 residues. Trimming shortened V by 1 base and J by 6 bases, and 13 bases separated the two germline ends. CDR1 and CDR2 from the germline V gene are SGHTA and FQGNSA. The CDR3 protein is CASSLDRGRTQPQHF. Here the CDR3 DNA reads TGTGCCAGCAGCTTAGATCGGGGGCGGACTCAGCCCCAGCATTTT.

Of note for this clone: The junction shows a germline mismatch at one end, possibly a read error. This chain links TRBV13 with TRBJ2-2; 10 bases are shared with TRBD1. The length of the CDR3 is 15 residues. Germline-derived CDR1 and CDR2 are PRHDT and FYEKMQ (reference sequence). This chain's CDR3 is CASSLGQGNSGELFF. The CDR3 DNA follows: TGTGCCAGCAGCTTGGGACAGGGGAACTCCGGGGAGCTGTTTTTT.

The gene calls are TRBV10-1 and TRBJ1-5; no clear D. Germline V CDR1 and CDR2: WNHNN, SYGVQD (reference sequence). The CDR3 covers 12 residues. The ends were cut back, 2 bases at V and 7 bases at J, with 6 bases in the middle. The CDR3 bases are TGCGCCAGCAGTGAGGGCAGCCAGCCCCAGCATTTT. This sequence encodes CASSEGSQPQHF.

The rearrangement uses TRBV6-5 and TRBJ1-1; TRBD1 is a possible D gene (5 bases). Germline-derived CDR1 and CDR2 are MNHEY and SVGAGI. The CDR3 covers 16 residues. V dropped 0 bases and J dropped 1 base, with 12 bases sitting between them. DNA for the CDR3: TGTGCCAGCAGTTACTCCCGACAGCTGCCGAACACTGAAGCTTTCTTT. This sequence encodes CASSYSRQLPNTEAFF.

The J gene is TRBJ2-7, the V gene TRBV2; D uncertain. The V gene lost 8 bases and the J gene lost 0 bases, with 11 bases spanning the gap. The CDR3 totals 13 residues. Per the germline V gene, CDR1 is SNHLY and CDR2 is FYNNEI. CDR3 in DNA: TGTGCCAGCGGGGTGACGAGCTCCTACGAGCAGTACTTC. Amino acids: CASGVTSSYEQYF.

This clone was recorded only once. The chain has TRBV11-2 and TRBJ2-7; possible D gene TRBD1, 5 bases. Germline V gene data show CDR1 as SGHAT and CDR2 as FQNNGV. V lost 2 bases, J lost 1 base, and 9 bases lay in between. The CDR3 is 14 amino acids. The CDR3 DNA reads as TGTGCCAGCAGCTTAAACAGGCTTTCCTACGAGCAGTACTTC. The encoded protein is CASSLNRLSYEQYF.

The CDR3 coding sequence is TGTGCCAGCAGTGTATTTGGGGGAGGAGGGTTCGGAGCTTTCTTT. It translates to CASSVFGGGGFGAFF. The J gene is TRBJ1-1, the V gene TRBV2; TRBD1 might be the D (5 bases). With 4 bases removed from V and 10 bases from J, the gap between germline ends came to 22 bases. This CDR3 spans 15 amino acids. From germline, CDR1 is SNHLY and CDR2 FYNNEI.